Each of the 32 T cell receptor beta chains below was sequenced from the same sample in a study of CD4 T cells in relation to SARS-CoV-2 and coronaviruses. Here immunoSEQ multiplex PCR was the method, and the copy in TCRdb shows in-frame clones only, minus some. The table includes about 24,000 clones, around 74% detected once. Their target antigens are unknown. Before the COVID-19 pandemic, during about 2011-2019, CD4+ T cells were taken from unexposed donors. After 10 to 11 days of culture, CD4+ T cells were isolated. Material for sequencing was CD4+ T cells from PBMCs, cultured in vitro. All receptors derive from a human donor in good health.

V is TRBV5-1 and J is TRBJ2-7, with D possibly being TRBD2 (7 bases). V lost 0 bases, J lost 6 bases, and 10 bases lay in between. There are 13 residues in the CDR3. Germline V lookup: CDR1 SGHRS, CDR2 YFSETQ. The CDR3 protein is CASSLGGGGEQYF. The CDR3 region has the DNA TGCGCCAGCAGCTTGGGAGGGGGGGGCGAGCAGTACTTC. The full variable domain, rest sourced from reference TRBV5-1 and TRBJ2-7, is KAGVTQTPRYLIKTRGQQVTLSCSPISGHRSVSWYQQTPGQGLQFLFEYFSETQRNKGNFPGRFSGRQFSNSRSEMNVSTLELGDSALYLCASSLGGGGEQYFGPGTRLTVT.

The chain joins TRBV6-5 to TRBJ1-5, with 8 bases identical to TRBD1. With V trimmed by 2 bases and J by 9 bases, 6 bases remained unmatched. CDR1 is MNHEY, CDR2 SVGAGI, per germline. This CDR3 is built from 14 residues. CDR3 loop: CASSYTGGKGPQHF. CDR3 bases: TGTGCCAGCAGTTACACAGGGGGAAAGGGGCCCCAGCATTTT.

The chain is built from TRBV2 and TRBJ1-2; D is unclear. V gave up 5 bases and J gave up 8 bases, with 21 bases separating them. The CDR3 sequence is 15 residues long. Germline loops: CDR1 SNHLY, CDR2 FYNNEI. The DNA for the CDR3 is TGTGCCAGCAGTCGCCGGACCGTTCCGGGTGTAGGCTACACCTTC. Its translation: CASSRRTVPGVGYTF.

This clone was seen a handful of times. V usage is TRBV5-1 and J usage is TRBJ2-7; the D is unclear. Per the germline V gene, CDR1 is SGHRS and CDR2 is YFSETQ. The V end lost 1 base, the J end lost 0 bases, and 14 bases lay between the germline ends. CDR3 length equals 16 residues. The chain's CDR3 is CASSLSVNRGSYEQYF. CDR3 nucleotide sequence: TGCGCCAGCAGCTTGTCTGTCAACAGAGGCTCCTACGAGCAGTACTTC.

The V gene is TRBV6-6, the J gene TRBJ2-2; 7 bases fit TRBD2. With 5 bases clipped from V and 3 bases from J, the junction kept 12 bases outside the gene matches. The germline gives CDR1 MNHNY, CDR2 SVGAGI (reference sequence). The CDR3 runs 17 residues. Here the CDR3 reads CASSRWGGRDDTGELFF. DNA for the CDR3: TGTGCCAGCAGTCGCTGGGGAGGGAGGGATGACACCGGGGAGCTGTTTTTT.

This sequence joins TRBV9 and TRBJ1-6; D gene uncertain. There are 14 residues in the CDR3. V dropped 0 bases and J dropped 5 bases, with 6 bases sitting between them. The germline V gene has CDR1 SGDLS and CDR2 YYNGEE. The CDR3 spells CASSVVPDNSPLHF. CDR3 coding DNA: TGTGCCAGCAGCGTAGTACCTGATAATTCACCCCTCCACTTT. Complete variable domain (other parts from reference TRBV9 and TRBJ1-6): DSGVTQTPKHLITATGQRVTLRCSPRSGDLSVYWYQQSLDQGLQFLIQYYNGEERAKGNILERFSAQQFPDLHSELNLSSLELGDSALYFCASSVVPDNSPLHFGNGTRLTVT.

This clone was detected a few times. This sequence joins TRBV28 and TRBJ1-4; 9 positions agree with TRBD1. Germline values: CDR1 MDHEN, CDR2 SYDVKM. The junction had 4 bases not matched to a gene; V was cut back by 4 bases and J by 7 bases. The length of the CDR3 is 14 residues. CDR3 residues: CASSSGQGGEKLFF. CDR3 DNA: TGTGCCAGCAGTTCGGGACAGGGAGGTGAAAAACTGTTTTTT.

This chain connects TRBV20-1 to TRBJ1-2, with 7 bases matching TRBD1. The V gene end was trimmed by 4 bases and the J gene end by 10 bases; junction bases not matched to a gene: 6. CDR3 length equals 11 residues. Germline CDR1 and CDR2: DFQATT and SNEGSKA (reference sequence). CDR3 bases: TGCAGTGCTACCCGGGGACAGACCTACACCTTC. Protein: CSATRGQTYTF.

This chain joins TRBV4-2 and TRBJ1-1; maybe TRBD1 (5 bases). Germline assignment: CDR1 LGHNA and CDR2 YNFKEQ. The germline V and J ends were trimmed by 4 bases and 1 base, with 13 bases remaining between them. The CDR3 runs to 15 residues. CDR3 amino acids: CASSRDGTQNTEAFF. The CDR3 nucleotides are TGTGCCAGCAGCCGGGACGGGACCCAGAACACTGAAGCTTTCTTT.

The gene calls are TRBV9 and TRBJ2-6; no firm D call. This CDR3 is built from 15 residues. CDR1 is SGDLS and CDR2 is YYNGEE in the germline V gene. V gave up 0 bases and J gave up 3 bases, with 7 bases separating them. In DNA form, the CDR3 reads TGTGCCAGCAGCGTAGTGGGGATTGGGGCCAACGTCCTGACTTTC. Protein sequence: CASSVVGIGANVLTF.

This chain links TRBV7-2 with TRBJ2-1; 8 bases map to TRBD1. The CDR3 totals 15 residues. The V gene end was trimmed by 5 bases and the J gene end by 10 bases; junction bases not matched to a gene: 13. Germline values: CDR1 SGHTA, CDR2 FQGNSA. CDR3 region: CASSPQGTGSQEQFF. The CDR3 nucleotides read TGTGCCAGCAGCCCCCAAGGGACAGGAAGTCAAGAGCAGTTCTTC.

V is TRBV3-1 (or the pseudogene TRBV3-2) and J is TRBJ2-7, with TRBD2 matching over 9 bases. The CDR3 spans 15 residues. CDR1 is LGHDT, CDR2 YNNKEL, per germline (reference sequence). The ends lost 3 bases at V and 4 bases at J; junction bases unmatched: 7. CDR3 residues: CASSQGGLAPYEQYF. CDR3 coding DNA: TGTGCCAGCAGCCAGGGCGGACTAGCGCCATACGAGCAGTACTTC.

The V call is TRBV18, the J call TRBJ1-1; TRBD1 might be the D (5 bases). The CDR3 is 18 amino acids. V gave up 2 bases and J gave up 2 bases, with 21 bases separating them. CDR1 and CDR2 (germline): KGHSH, LQKENI. The CDR3 DNA is TGTGCCAGCTCACCATACGGCGCTGCTAGGGGAAGTAACACTGAAGCTTTCTTT. This translates into CASSPYGAARGSNTEAFF.

The V gene is TRBV10-3, the J gene TRBJ1-5; 10 positions agree with TRBD1. J was trimmed by 5 bases and V by 6 bases; bases with no gene match: 7. Germline loops: CDR1 ENHRY, CDR2 SYGVKD. The CDR3 covers 15 residues. The DNA for the CDR3 is TGTGCCATCAGAGGGACAGGGGATTGGGATCAGCCCCAGCATTTT. As protein: CAIRGTGDWDQPQHF.

The rearrangement links TRBV7-2 to TRBJ2-7, with a tentative D call TRBD1 (6 bases). The CDR3 is 14 residues long. Germline V lookup: CDR1 SGHTA, CDR2 FQGNSA. V was pared by 5 bases and J by 5 bases, with 16 bases between. CDR3 protein: CASSPTGVSHEQYF. CDR3 nucleotides: TGTGCCAGCAGCCCGACAGGAGTATCCCACGAGCAGTACTTC. Looking up the rest from reference TRBV7-2 and TRBJ2-7 gives the full variable domain: GAGVSQSPSNKVTEKGKDVELRCDPISGHTALYWYRQSLGQGLEFLIYFQGNSAPDKSGLPSDRFSAERTGGSVSTLTIQRTQQEDSAVYLCASSPTGVSHEQYFGPGTRLTVT.

This clone was counted only a few times. The chain uses TRBV3-1 (or the pseudogene TRBV3-2) and TRBJ2-7; D gene uncertain. The CDR3 contains 16 residues. Trimming took off 5 bases at V and 0 bases at J, with 17 bases between the two ends. Germline V lookup: CDR1 LGHDT, CDR2 YNNKEL (reference sequence). CDR3 in amino acids: CASSDPSRTASYEQYF. CDR3 coding DNA: TGTGCCAGCAGCGATCCTTCAAGGACGGCCTCCTACGAGCAGTACTTC.

This clone was counted only a few times. CDR3 nucleotides: TGCGCCAGCACCGAAGCACAGGGGGCAGGCACTGAAGCTTTCTTT. Encoded protein: CASTEAQGAGTEAFF. The rearrangement links TRBV5-1 to TRBJ1-1; 9 positions agree with TRBD1. J gave up 4 bases and V 6 bases, and 10 bases lay outside the gene matches. The CDR3 runs to 15 residues. Germline values: CDR1 SGHRS, CDR2 YFSETQ. The complete variable domain, with remaining parts taken from reference TRBV5-1 and TRBJ1-1, reads KAGVTQTPRYLIKTRGQQVTLSCSPISGHRSVSWYQQTPGQGLQFLFEYFSETQRNKGNFPGRFSGRQFSNSRSEMNVSTLELGDSALYLCASTEAQGAGTEAFFGQGTRLTVV.

The V call is TRBV5-1, the J call TRBJ2-7; tentative D call: TRBD1 (5 bases). The CDR3 sequence is 13 residues long. Trimming took off 1 base at V and 5 bases at J, with 10 bases between the two ends. Germline assignment: CDR1 SGHRS and CDR2 YFSETQ. The CDR3 DNA follows: TGCGCCAGCAGCTTGACACAGGCTAACGAGCAGTACTTC. Translating it yields CASSLTQANEQYF.

J is TRBJ2-3 and V is TRBV5-1; no clear D gene. CDR3 length: 18 amino acids. Germline V CDR1 and CDR2: SGHRS, YFSETQ. The V gene lost 0 bases and the J gene lost 1 base, with 18 bases spanning the gap. CDR3 nucleotide sequence: TGCGCCAGCAGCTTGGAAGGTCAGGTGGTTTTCGGCACAGATACGCAGTATTTT. Translated, it gives CASSLEGQVVFGTDTQYF.

This sequence joins TRBV5-1 and TRBJ2-2; D is unclear. The germline CDR1 and CDR2 sequences are SGHRS and YFSETQ. The CDR3 runs to 16 residues. V lost 5 bases to trimming and J lost 1 base, with 15 bases between them. The CDR3, as DNA: TGCGCCAGCAGATCGTCCCCTGGGGAGAACACCGGGGAGCTGTTTTTT. Its protein is CASRSSPGENTGELFF.

This clone has a handful of counts. The V and J genes are TRBV27 and TRBJ1-1; no definite D call. This CDR3 comprises 16 residues. The V end lost 5 bases, the J end lost 0 bases, and 16 bases lay between the germline ends. The germline CDR1 and CDR2 sequences are MNHEY and SMNVEV (reference sequence). The CDR3 nucleotides read TGTGCCAGCAGTCAAGACGGGCTGGGATTGAACACTGAAGCTTTCTTT. It is translated as CASSQDGLGLNTEAFF.

The J gene is TRBJ1-6, the V gene TRBV28; D ambiguous. The CDR3 spans 15 residues. Per germline, CDR1 MDHEN and CDR2 SYDVKM. Trimming removed 4 bases at V and 5 bases at J, with 12 bases between. This CDR3 is CASSSGLTNNSPLHF. CDR3 sequence (DNA): TGTGCCAGCAGTTCGGGCCTCACTAATAATTCACCCCTCCACTTT. Drawing the rest from reference TRBV28 and TRBJ1-6, the complete variable domain is DVKVTQSSRYLVKRTGEKVFLECVQDMDHENMFWYRQDPGLGLRLIYFSYDVKMKEKGDIPEGYSVSREKKERFSLILESASTNQTSMYLCASSSGLTNNSPLHFGNGTRLTVT.

The genes are TRBV5-8 and TRBJ1-2; 8 bases fit TRBD1. Germline V lookup: CDR1 SGHTS, CDR2 YDEGEE. V lost 6 bases, J lost 8 bases, and 9 bases stayed unmatched. The CDR3 length is 13 residues. CDR3 residues: CASTSRGRKGYTF. The DNA for the CDR3 is TGTGCCAGCACATCCAGGGGGCGAAAAGGCTACACCTTC.

The chain recombines TRBV27 with TRBJ1-5; D remains unclear. CDR3 length: 14 amino acids. Deletions cut 5 bases from V and 0 bases from J, with 8 bases between. Germline loops: CDR1 MNHEY, CDR2 SMNVEV (reference sequence). The CDR3 DNA is TGTGCCAGCAGTCCTCAGAATAGCAATCAGCCCCAGCATTTT. As protein: CASSPQNSNQPQHF.

J is TRBJ2-5 and V is TRBV12-3 or TRBV12-4; D remains ambiguous. V dropped 5 bases and J dropped 5 bases, with 6 bases sitting between them. This CDR3 comprises 11 residues. In DNA, the CDR3 is TGTGCCAGCAGTCGCCGCGAGACCCAGTACTTC. This codes for CASSRRETQYF.

In its sample, this clone was seen a few times. The chain links TRBV7-9 to TRBJ1-2, with 9 bases lining up with TRBD1. Germline values: CDR1 SEHNR, CDR2 FQNEAQ (reference sequence). This CDR3 spans 13 amino acids. V dropped 5 bases and J dropped 6; count of bases not matched to a gene: 4. Written as DNA, the CDR3 is TGTGCCAGCAGCCCGGGGGACAGGGATGGCTACACCTTC. This encodes CASSPGDRDGYTF.

This chain uses TRBV7-2 with TRBJ2-3, with 9 bases lining up with TRBD1. The V and J ends lost 3 bases and 1 base, in that order; junction bases with no gene match: 2. This CDR3 has 15 residues. Germline V lookup: CDR1 SGHTA, CDR2 FQGNSA. The CDR3 region has the DNA TGTGCCAGCAGCTTTACAGGGGGCGGCACAGATACGCAGTATTTT. Translated: CASSFTGGGTDTQYF.

V gene TRBV19 combines with J gene TRBJ2-2; 10 nucleotides match TRBD2. Germline CDR1 and CDR2: LNHDA and SQIVND (reference sequence). The CDR3 sequence is 14 residues long. V gave up 10 bases and J gave up 6 bases; unmatched junction bases: 8. In DNA form, the CDR3 reads TGTGCCACGAAACCGGGACTAGCGCCCGGGGAGCTGTTTTTT. Translation gives CATKPGLAPGELFF.

This clone showed up just a few times. The CDR3: CASSEGRRGTDTQYF. The CDR3 DNA is TGTGCCAGCAGTGAAGGAAGGAGGGGCACAGATACGCAGTATTTT. The gene calls are TRBV2 and TRBJ2-3; perhaps TRBD2 as D (6 bases). V lost 1 base, J lost 1 base, and 9 bases lay in between. CDR1 and CDR2 from the germline V gene are SNHLY and FYNNEI. This CDR3 contains 15 residues.

V and J are TRBV30 and TRBJ2-7; 7 nucleotides line up with TRBD2. Germline V gene lookup returns CDR1 GTSNPN and CDR2 SVGIG (reference sequence). This CDR3 has 13 amino acids. V lost 1 base to trimming and J lost 8 bases; unmatched junction nucleotides: 8. The CDR3 loop reads CAWSEGGTKKQYF. The CDR3 DNA follows: TGTGCCTGGAGTGAAGGAGGGACTAAGAAGCAGTACTTC. Based on the CDR3 plus reference TRBV30 and TRBJ2-7, the full variable domain is SQTIHQWPATLVQPVGSPLSLECTVEGTSNPNLYWYRQAAGRGLQLLFYSVGIGQISSEVPQNLSASRPQDRQFILSSKKLLLSDSGFYLCAWSEGGTKKQYFGPGTRLTVT.

This chain joins TRBV3-1 (or the pseudogene TRBV3-2) and TRBJ2-2; D remains unclear. The CDR3 is made up of 13 amino acids. Trimming shortened V by 5 bases and J by 1 base, and 5 bases separated the two germline ends. Germline CDR1 LGHDT, CDR2 YNNKEL (reference sequence). Written as DNA, the CDR3 is TGTGCCAGCAGCTACGAGAACACCGGGGAGCTGTTTTTT. Translated: CASSYENTGELFF.

In this sample, this clone turned up a few times. The CDR3 DNA sequence: TGCGCCAGCAGCCAAGATAGGGGACTAGCGGGCATCTACAATGAGCAGTTCTTC. This gives the protein CASSQDRGLAGIYNEQFF. The chain uses TRBV4-1 and TRBJ2-1; 12 nucleotides line up with TRBD2. The CDR3 has 18 residues. CDR1 is MGHRA, CDR2 YSYEKL, per germline. V lost 0 bases, J lost 3 bases, and 6 bases stayed unmatched.